This paragraph reports one T cell receptor beta chain. At one of its ends the junction is not consistent with the germline gene, which may arise from a read error. RNA transcripts gave rise to amplified TCR beta CDR3 regions. In the first-round RT-PCR of the TCR CDR3, the HTBI primer set was used. TCRdb analysed the multiplex PCR reads with MiXCR anew, one entry per CDR3 protein. The data hold about 640,000 distinct CDR3 sequences, with roughly 15% observed a single time. This specimen belongs to a study of T cells in Graves' hyperthyroidism and ophthalmopathy. Germline V CDR1 and CDR2: SEHNR, FQNEAQ (reference sequence). The CDR3 sequence is 12 residues long.

The TCR was taken from a woman in her 50s with Graves' ophthalmopathy. Sequenced input: blood. The chain links TRBV7-9 to TRBJ2-5; D remains unclear. The CDR3 bases are TGTGCCAGCAGCCGCTCCCAAGAGACCCAGCACTTC. Its translation is CASSRSQETQHF.